A selection of T cell receptor beta chains follows, all from one sample in a study of T cells in localized non-small cell lung cancer. The repertoire was sequenced with immunoSEQ multiplex PCR; TCRdb's copy has only in-frame clones and lacks some. The sample comprises roughly 3,200 clones, 24% of which are singletons, and over 20% rests with the top ten. Material: lung tumor tissue, obtained before any cancer treatment. These receptors originate from a man between 40 and 70 years old with stage I lung adenocarcinoma. CDR3s include the opening cysteine and the closing phenylalanine or tryptophan. D genes are given only for firm matches. Clone size is given for some rows only: seen once, a few or many times, or a class if the clone is expanded.

D	V	J	size	CDR3	DNA
-	TRBV5-1	TRBJ2-3	-	CASSSGQAGGTQYF	TGCGCCAGCAGCTCGGGACAGGCGGGGGGTACGCAGTATTTT
-	TRBV18	TRBJ1-5	-	CASSEGLGEPQHF	TGTGCCAGCTCAGAGGGCCTCGGGGAGCCCCAGCATTTT
TRBD1	TRBV4-1	TRBJ1-4	-	CASSPGQGATNEKLFF	TGCGCCAGCAGCCCGGGACAGGGTGCAACTAATGAAAAACTGTTTTTT
TRBD1	TRBV5-1	TRBJ2-7	-	CASSLTGGGYEQYF	TGCGCCAGCAGCTTAACAGGGGGCGGTTACGAGCAGTACTTC
TRBD2	TRBV7-6	TRBJ2-2	few	CASSSSLLAGRTGELFF	TGTGCCAGCAGCTCCTCGCTACTAGCGGGGAGAACCGGGGAGCTGTTTTTT
-	TRBV12-5	TRBJ1-5	once	CASGLVPDGVLSNQPQHF	TGTGCTAGTGGTTTGGTACCCGACGGGGTCCTGAGCAATCAGCCCCAGCATTTT
TRBD2	TRBV9	TRBJ2-7	few	CASSATPAGLYEQYF	TGTGCCAGCAGCGCGACTCCAGCGGGGTTATACGAGCAGTACTTC
-	TRBV18	TRBJ2-5	few	CASSIGTLGETQYF	TGTGCCAGCTCAATCGGGACCCTGGGGGAGACCCAGTACTTC
TRBD2	TRBV6-8	TRBJ2-7	-	CASSTRLGAGVAYEQYF	TGTGCCAGCTCAACTCGCCTCGGAGCGGGAGTTGCCTACGAGCAGTACTTC
TRBD1	TRBV11-3	TRBJ1-2	few	CASNRRDRASYGYTF	TGTGCCAGCAATCGCCGGGACAGGGCGAGCTATGGCTACACCTTC
-	TRBV9	TRBJ2-7	few	CASRMIPREQYF	TGTGCCAGCAGGATGATTCCCCGCGAGCAGTACTTC
TRBD2	TRBV19	TRBJ2-3	few	CASSSSGGANPAGDTQYF	TGTGCCAGTTCTTCTAGCGGGGGGGCTAACCCTGCCGGAGATACGCAGTATTTT
TRBD1	TRBV30	TRBJ2-7	medium-sized	CAWSTGTGDYEQYF	TGTGCCTGGAGTACCGGGACAGGGGATTACGAGCAGTACTTC
-	TRBV6-8	TRBJ2-7	few	CASGIRDEGEQYF	TGTGCCAGCGGTATTCGGGACGAGGGGGAGCAGTACTTC
-	TRBV11-3	TRBJ2-7	-	CASSLGREFPYEQYF	TGTGCCAGCAGCTTAGGAAGGGAGTTTCCCTACGAGCAGTACTTC
TRBD1	TRBV19	TRBJ1-6	-	CASRDRDNSPLHF	TGTGCCAGTCGGGACAGGGATAATTCACCCCTCCACTTT
-	TRBV9	TRBJ2-7	few	CASSVAEGAYEQYF	TGTGCCAGCAGCGTAGCCGAGGGAGCCTACGAGCAGTACTTC
-	TRBV19	TRBJ2-5	-	CASSTRLGGTQYF	TGTGCCAGTAGTACCCGACTAGGCGGGACCCAGTACTTC
-	TRBV19	TRBJ1-2	-	CASATGHLGYGYTF	TGTGCCAGTGCGACGGGTCACCTCGGCTATGGCTACACCTTC
TRBD2	TRBV12-5	TRBJ2-1	few	CASGRLAGGNEQFF	TGTGCTAGTGGCCGACTAGCGGGAGGCAATGAGCAGTTCTTC
-	TRBV6-8	TRBJ2-3	few	CASSVSATPGDTQYF	TGTGCCAGCAGTGTGTCGGCGACACCCGGGGATACGCAGTATTTT
-	TRBV9	TRBJ2-5	few	CASSVAGRRGETQYF	TGTGCCAGCAGCGTAGCAGGGAGAAGAGGTGAGACCCAGTACTTC
TRBD1	TRBV9	TRBJ1-1	medium-sized	CASSVAGGAYTEAFF	TGTGCCAGCAGCGTGGCAGGGGGCGCATACACTGAAGCTTTCTTT
-	TRBV5-1	TRBJ2-6	-	CASSLNAPPGANVLTF	TGCGCCAGCAGCTTGAACGCTCCCCCTGGGGCCAACGTCCTGACTTTC
-	TRBV29-1	TRBJ2-5	-	CSANDGAQETQYF	TGCAGCGCCAACGATGGGGCCCAAGAGACCCAGTACTTC
-	TRBV18	TRBJ2-7	-	CASSLNRDSSAYEQYF	TGTGCCAGCTCACTAAACCGGGACTCCTCAGCCTACGAGCAGTACTTC
-	TRBV11-3	TRBJ2-3	few	CASSSYGSLDTQYF	TGTGCCAGCAGCTCCTATGGTAGTTTAGATACGCAGTATTTT
-	TRBV9	TRBJ2-3	few	CASSRAVPDTQYF	TGTGCCAGCAGCCGAGCGGTCCCAGATACGCAGTATTTT
-	TRBV25-1	TRBJ1-5	few	CASSGIYQPQHF	TGTGCCAGCAGTGGTATTTATCAGCCCCAGCATTTT